The entry below gives a single T cell receptor (beta chain) sequence along with its context. Its antigen target is currently unknown. There are no base qualities to consult, and no much larger clone falls within one base. The data belong to a study of T cells and copy number aberrations in small-cell lung cancer (dated by TCRdb to 2020 to 2022). With regard to the full study: TCR repertoire sequencing was paired with whole-exome sequencing of the same tumor regions to relate T cell metrics to mutations and copy number aberrations. Tumor TCR data existed for about 17 patients, and 11 to 15 patients had TCR data from both tumor tissue and normal tissue.

Results and caveats for the whole study, not just this receptor: Compared with adjacent lung tissue, tumors showed lower T-cell density, richness and clonality, although the density difference was not significant. The study was limited by a small sample size because surgical resection is uncommon in small-cell lung cancer, and validation of the findings is required. Every specimen was formalin-fixed paraffin-embedded tissue, a material known to introduce sequencing artifacts.

CDR1 SGHDN and CDR2 FVKESK were looked up in the germline V gene. Between the V and J ends, shortened by 3 bases and 1 base respectively, the junction contains 9 bases. Measured from the cysteine to the phenylalanine, the CDR3 is 14 residues long. Only CDR3 DNA remains: 42 bases, in frame from the first base. The donors were limited-stage small-cell lung cancer patients whose surgical resection took place in Hangzhou, China, between about 2007 and 2021. Every donor went straight to surgery with no preoperative chemotherapy or radiotherapy, and no donor was given immunotherapy either before or after surgery. In the sequenced cohort of some 18 patients, every patient was either a smoker or a heavy second-hand smoker. Adjacent normal lung was taken at least 2 cm away from the tumor margin, and two pathologists confirmed by morphology that the adjacent normal lung was free of malignant cells. The study used multi-region TCR-beta sequencing of resected limited-stage small-cell lung cancers together with tumor-adjacent lung tissue to characterize T cell repertoire heterogeneity. Genomic DNA was extracted from FFPE tissue using the AllPrep DNA/RNA FFPE Kit (Qiagen).

The immunoSEQ hsTCRB Kit was used with multiplexed V- and J-gene primers to amplify TCR-beta CDR3 regions from genomic DNA. Unique DNA barcodes were added in a second PCR, and the samples were pooled together with one negative control and one positive control. The pooled TCR-beta libraries were sequenced using a 150-cycle paired-end protocol on an Illumina MiSeq. The paper's processing steps were these. Raw sequencing data were processed by Adaptive Biotechnologies into a report containing normalized, annotated TCR-beta repertoires. To compute T-cell density, TCR-beta templates were normalized to usable DNA, with usable DNA estimated through amplification of housekeeping genes. Richness counted unique rearrangements, and clonality was defined as 1 minus Pielou's evenness. This immuneACCESS table, as held by TCRdb, lists in-frame sequences with V and J called but not all clones. Of the missing ones, under half trace to an unresolved V gene in checked studies; the others have no known cause. Clonal size and the V and J genes are those of that table, whereas D and trimming came from the DNA. The sample yields approximately 6,600 clones; 70% to 80% were counted once. The ten largest clones represent approximately 10% of the sample.

Here the chain combines TRBV14 and TRBJ2-5, with a weak D call of TRBD2 (5 bases match). The origin of this receptor is a woman in her seventies with small cell lung cancer. Some clones in this sample may be carry-over from other donors' samples. Source material: normal tissue next to the tumor. Here is the DNA: TGTGCCAGCAGCCAGACTACGCTCCAAGAGACCCAGTACTTC. Its protein product is CASSQTTLQETQYF. The CDR3 plus the reference TRBV14 and TRBJ2-5 genes for the other parts give the full variable domain: EAGVTQFPSHSVIEKGQTVTLRCDPISGHDNLYWYRRVMGKEIKFLLHFVKESKQDESGMPNNRFLAERTGGTYSTLKVQPAELEDSGVYFCASSQTTLQETQYFGPGTRLLVL.